This TCR beta chain derives from a study of cytomegalovirus exposure and HLA in healthy donors. General study findings and limits: There were several of the most significant clusters that appeared linked to common viral pathogens in a later analysis.

Losses at the gene ends were 1 base for V and 2 bases for J; bases not matched to a gene: 6. The CDR3 spans 16 residues. Germline CDR1 is SGHDN and CDR2 is FVKESK. PCR was performed using 60 Vbeta and 13 Jbeta primers. Clones were sequenced by immunoSEQ multiplex PCR, and TCRdb holds only the in-frame ones, with some missing. This table holds about 150,000 clones, 60% to 80% found once. Details on this clone: Its antigen is unknown.

The chain combines TRBV14 with TRBJ2-5; the match to TRBD2 covers 8 bases. The sequence derives from a male donor in good health and CMV-seronegative. Sequences were obtained from PBMCs. In nucleotides, the CDR3 is TGTGCCAGCAGCCAAGGTTTGGCTAGCGGGCAAGAGACCCAGTACTTC. Residues: CASSQGLASGQETQYF.